The T cell receptor (beta chain) under discussion was sequenced for a study of Ad26.COV2.S vaccination and SARS-CoV-2 variants. As for the study in general: Donor participated within the Ad26.COV2.S arm of the COV1001 trial.

The data were produced by immunoSEQ multiplex PCR, yet TCRdb's version contains in-frame clones alone and is incomplete. The data show about half a million clones, with about 88% seen just once and under 2% held by the top ten. Notes on the study in general: Overall T cell responses may have been underestimated by the analyses of TCR breadth and depth. Vaccine and placebo groups showed comparable non-spike TCR breadth.

The CDR3 runs to 14 residues. Trimming pared 5 bases from V and 4 bases from J, leaving 9 bases between. Germline V gene sequence: CDR1 PRHDT, CDR2 FYEKMQ (reference sequence). Treatment defined: roughly 18 received Ad26.COV2.S at low or high dose, single or two shots; roughly five received placebo; per-sample allocation not given. Sampling happened 63 days after the first vaccine or placebo injection. The sample came from a Boston adult aged 18-55 years. Turning to this clone: The antigen is unknown.

The TCR was taken from a person between 18 and 65 years old who received the Ad26.COV2.S COVID-19 vaccine or a placebo. The specimen was peripheral blood, collected in a trial of Ad26.COV2.S vaccine versus placebo. V and J are TRBV13 and TRBJ2-6; D unresolved. CDR3 region: CASSRSSGANVLTF. In DNA, the CDR3 is TGTGCCAGCAGCAGAAGTTCCGGGGCCAACGTCCTGACTTTC. Full variable domain (rest looked up from reference TRBV13 and TRBJ2-6): AAGVIQSPRHLIKEKRETATLKCYPIPRHDTVYWYQQGPGQDPQFLISFYEKMQSDKGSIPDRFSAQQFSDYHSELNMSSLELGDSALYFCASSRSSGANVLTFGAGSRLTVL.